Included here is one T cell receptor beta chain sequence, with context. The antigen is unknown. This sample was included in a study of shared clonotypes between healthy human individuals. Study background: Three CD4 naive, three CD4 memory, two CD8 naive and one CD8 memory plate were used per donor. Findings of the study overall: Across a handful of donors, naive CD4 shared 5% to 5.5%, naive CD8 3% to 3.5%, memory CD4 2% to 2.5%, memory CD8 around 0.36%.

Germline-derived CDR1 and CDR2 are SGDLS and YYNGEE. This CDR3 is built from 16 residues. V lost 2 bases to trimming and J lost 3 bases; unmatched junction nucleotides: 3. As defined, naive CD8 cells were CD45RO-negative and positively selected for CCR7, with terminally differentiated effector memory CD45RA+ cells excluded. Donors were Caucasian adults residing in Nashville, Tennessee, USA. An even split of each subset's genomic DNA across several immunoSEQ plates was performed. Only in-frame clones appear in the TCRdb table, and some are missing; sequencing was by immunoSEQ multiplex PCR. This table holds over 800,000 clones, about 92% found once.

The chain links TRBV9 to TRBJ2-2; 11 bases map to TRBD2. Sequencing was done on a sample of naive CD8+ T cells sorted from blood. The TCR originated in a man aged 25-45 years in good health. The CDR3 region is CASSVRLAGYTGELFF. DNA of the CDR3: TGTGCCAGCAGCGTTCGACTAGCGGGGTACACCGGGGAGCTGTTTTTT.